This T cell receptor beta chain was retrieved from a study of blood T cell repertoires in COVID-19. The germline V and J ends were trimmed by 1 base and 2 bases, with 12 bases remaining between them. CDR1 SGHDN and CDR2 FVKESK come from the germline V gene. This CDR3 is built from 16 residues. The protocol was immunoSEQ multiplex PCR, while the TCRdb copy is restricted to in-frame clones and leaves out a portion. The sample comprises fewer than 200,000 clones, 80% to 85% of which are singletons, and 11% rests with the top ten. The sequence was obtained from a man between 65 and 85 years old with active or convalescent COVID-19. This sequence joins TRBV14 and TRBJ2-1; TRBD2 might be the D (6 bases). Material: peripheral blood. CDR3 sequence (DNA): TGTGCCAGCAGCCAAGTTAGCGGAGATGCCTACAATGAGCAGTTCTTC. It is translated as CASSQVSGDAYNEQFF.